The clone carrying this TCR beta chain occurred a few times. Its specificity is unknown. This CDR3 is 14 amino acids long. Looked up from germline, CDR1 is SQVTM and CDR2 is ANQGSEA. The V end was cut by 5 bases, the J end by 0 bases, with 11 bases between. A universal primer site and UMIs were added as TCR cDNA was made by 5'RACE template switching. TCRdb re-called the 5' RACE reads through MiXCR, storing one row per CDR3 protein. Altogether about 320,000 distinct CDR3 sequences are present, 3.5% to 4.5% being singletons, with the ten largest covering less than 20%. This specimen comes from a study of T cells after yellow fever vaccination. About the study: Where fractions had low cell numbers, libraries were prepared from them with the SMART-Seq v4 Ultra Low Input RNA kit. Findings and caveats of the study: Although the secondary response was weaker, it peaked faster, at day 5 versus 15. Most clones from primary vaccination were detected again post-booster (around 96% CD4, 88% CD8).

The chain joins TRBV29-1 to TRBJ2-1; possibly TRBD2 for D (6 bases). This TCR was recovered from a man aged 18 to 35 who received the YFV17D yellow fever vaccine. This material consisted of PBMCs, taken 15 days after the yellow fever booster vaccination. The CDR3 DNA reads TGCAGCGTTTGGTTCGGGAGCTCCTACAATGAGCAGTTCTTC. Protein product: CSVWFGSSYNEQFF.